Listed below are T cell receptor beta chains from one sample, sequenced in a study of blood T cell repertoires in COVID-19. Generated by immunoSEQ multiplex PCR, the TCRdb table keeps only in-frame clones and is missing some. The sample has 130,000 or so clones; over 75% are singletons. The sequenced sample was peripheral blood. The receptors were gathered from a human donor in a cohort sampled during active COVID-19. Each CDR3 is given with its conserved first and last residue. A D gene is named only where the DNA matches it firmly. Clone sizes are given selectively: once, few, many, or a class where the clone is expanded.

DNA: TGTGCCAGCGAGAGTTCTGGAAACACCATATATTTT
CDR3: CASESSGNTIYF
V: TRBV28
size: -
D: -
J: TRBJ1-3

DNA: TGTGCCAGCAGCTTCGGGGGGGCTTACTATGGCTACACCTTC
CDR3: CASSFGGAYYGYTF
V: TRBV5-4
size: once
D: -
J: TRBJ1-2

DNA: TGTGCCAGCAGCGTAGGACTAGCGGGAAGCCCAAGCACAGATACGCAGTATTTT
CDR3: CASSVGLAGSPSTDTQYF
V: TRBV9
size: -
D: TRBD2
J: TRBJ2-3

DNA: TGTGCCAGCTCAATTGACAGGGACGGGAAGTACTATGGCTACACCTTC
CDR3: CASSIDRDGKYYGYTF
V: TRBV18
size: few
D: TRBD1
J: TRBJ1-2

DNA: TGTGCCAGCAGCCACGGACAGGAAGAGACCCAGTACTTC
CDR3: CASSHGQEETQYF
V: TRBV3-1/TRBV3-2
size: -
D: TRBD1
J: TRBJ2-5

DNA: TGCGCCAGCAGCTTGTTAAGTACCCGAGCGGGGGACGGCTACACCTTC
CDR3: CASSLLSTRAGDGYTF
V: TRBV5-1
size: -
D: -
J: TRBJ1-2

DNA: TGTGCCAGCAGAAACGATATGACAGATAATCAGCCCCAGCATTTT
CDR3: CASRNDMTDNQPQHF
V: TRBV28
size: -
D: -
J: TRBJ1-5

DNA: TGTGCCAGCAGTGAGGTCCCCGGGGGCGAGCAGTACTTC
CDR3: CASSEVPGGEQYF
V: TRBV2
size: -
D: -
J: TRBJ2-7

DNA: TGCGCCAGCATGCTAACAGGATTGAACACTGAAGCTTTCTTT
CDR3: CASMLTGLNTEAFF
V: TRBV5-1
size: few
D: -
J: TRBJ1-1

DNA: -
CDR3: CASILDSPNEQYF
V: TRBV6-4
size: -
D: -
J: TRBJ2-7

DNA: TGTGCCAGCAGCCGCGGGAGGAGCGCCTACAATGAGCAGTTCTTC
CDR3: CASSRGRSAYNEQFF
V: TRBV7-2
size: -
D: TRBD2
J: TRBJ2-1

DNA: TGCAGTGCTAGTGCAGGGGATACCTACAATGAGCAGTTCTTC
CDR3: CSASAGDTYNEQFF
V: TRBV20-1
size: -
D: -
J: TRBJ2-1

DNA: TGTGCCAGCAGTTACACCTCCGGGACAGGGGAATACGAGCAGTACTTC
CDR3: CASSYTSGTGEYEQYF
V: TRBV6-5
size: once
D: TRBD1
J: TRBJ2-7

DNA: TGTGCCAGCAGCTTAGGCGGGAACTACAATGAGCAGTTCTTC
CDR3: CASSLGGNYNEQFF
V: TRBV7-2
size: -
D: -
J: TRBJ2-1

DNA: TGTGCCAGCAGCTTACTCCGAAGACAGACCTCTGGAAACACCATATATTTT
CDR3: CASSLLRRQTSGNTIYF
V: TRBV5-6
size: -
D: -
J: TRBJ1-3

DNA: TGTGCCAGCAGCTCACTTAACTATGGCTACACCTTC
CDR3: CASSSLNYGYTF
V: TRBV7-9
size: -
D: -
J: TRBJ1-2

DNA: TGTGCCAGCAGTTCCTTGGTATCTAGCGGCCAAGAGACCCAGTACTTC
CDR3: CASSSLVSSGQETQYF
V: TRBV6-5
size: -
D: TRBD2
J: TRBJ2-5

DNA: TGTGCCAGCAGCCTTCTAGCGGGAGGGCCCGGGGCCAACGTCCTGACTTTC
CDR3: CASSLLAGGPGANVLTF
V: TRBV7-3
size: -
D: TRBD2
J: TRBJ2-6

DNA: TGTGCCAGCGGGCTCCAGGGGGCGCGGGGGGCCAACGTCCTGACTTTC
CDR3: CASGLQGARGANVLTF
V: TRBV28
size: -
D: TRBD1
J: TRBJ2-6

DNA: TGTGCCAGCAGTTTACGAGCGGGAAGCGTCGGGGAGCTGTTTTTT
CDR3: CASSLRAGSVGELFF
V: TRBV28
size: -
D: TRBD2
J: TRBJ2-2

DNA: TGTGCCAGCAGTGAATTCTGGGGTAGCGGGACCACAGATACGCAGTATTTT
CDR3: CASSEFWGSGTTDTQYF
V: TRBV6-1
size: -
D: TRBD2
J: TRBJ2-3

DNA: TGTGCCAGTAGTATCCGAGTTTTGCTGAACACCGGGGAGCTGTTTTTT
CDR3: CASSIRVLLNTGELFF
V: TRBV19
size: -
D: -
J: TRBJ2-2

DNA: TGTGCCAGCTCCCCAGGAAGCGGGGGCTGGAATGAGCAGTTCTTC
CDR3: CASSPGSGGWNEQFF
V: TRBV18
size: few
D: TRBD2
J: TRBJ2-1

DNA: TGTGCCACCAGCAGAGATTTCGGGGACTGGCAGCCCCAGCATTTT
CDR3: CATSRDFGDWQPQHF
V: TRBV15
size: -
D: -
J: TRBJ1-5